This T cell receptor (beta chain) was captured by sequencing in a study of blood T cell repertoires in COVID-19. Study details: Sites in the United States, Italy and Spain provided acute and convalescent COVID-19 samples.

This CDR3 spans 15 amino acids. Germline assignment: CDR1 MNHEY and CDR2 SVGAGI. With V trimmed by 5 bases and J by 0 bases, 5 bases remained unmatched. Assay used: immunoSEQ multiplex PCR; TCRdb lists only in-frame clones, some missing. Seen here are about 130,000 clones, approximately 85% observed once, and the top ten hold about 3%. Source material: peripheral blood. This TCR derives from a woman at least 80 years old with COVID-19, enrolled during active disease. J is TRBJ1-1 and V is TRBV6-5, with 8 bases lining up with TRBD1. The CDR3 here is CASSQTGVMNTEAFF. The CDR3 coding sequence is TGTGCCAGCAGTCAGACAGGGGTCATGAACACTGAAGCTTTCTTT.